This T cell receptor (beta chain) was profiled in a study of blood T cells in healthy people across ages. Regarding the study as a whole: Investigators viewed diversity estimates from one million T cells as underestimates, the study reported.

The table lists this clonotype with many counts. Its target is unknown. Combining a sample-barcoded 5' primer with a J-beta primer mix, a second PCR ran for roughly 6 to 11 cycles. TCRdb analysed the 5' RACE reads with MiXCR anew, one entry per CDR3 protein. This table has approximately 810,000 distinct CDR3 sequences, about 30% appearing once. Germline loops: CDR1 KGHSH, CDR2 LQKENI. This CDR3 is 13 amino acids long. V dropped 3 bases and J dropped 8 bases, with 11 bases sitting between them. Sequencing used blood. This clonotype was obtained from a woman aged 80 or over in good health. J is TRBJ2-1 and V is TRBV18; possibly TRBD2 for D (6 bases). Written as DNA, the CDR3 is TGTGCCAGCTCACCGGGACTTTCCGATGAGCAGTTCTTC. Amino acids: CASSPGLSDEQFF.